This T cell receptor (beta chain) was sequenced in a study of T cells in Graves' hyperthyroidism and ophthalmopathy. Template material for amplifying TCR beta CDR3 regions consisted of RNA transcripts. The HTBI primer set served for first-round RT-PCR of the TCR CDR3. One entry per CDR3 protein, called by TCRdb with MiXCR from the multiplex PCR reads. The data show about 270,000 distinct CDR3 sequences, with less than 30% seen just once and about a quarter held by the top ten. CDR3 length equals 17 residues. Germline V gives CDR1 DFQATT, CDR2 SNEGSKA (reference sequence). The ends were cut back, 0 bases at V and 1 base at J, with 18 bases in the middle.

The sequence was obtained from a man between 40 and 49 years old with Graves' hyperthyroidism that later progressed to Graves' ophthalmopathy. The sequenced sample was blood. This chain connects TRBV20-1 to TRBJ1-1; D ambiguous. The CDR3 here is CSAREQAGWLENTEAFF. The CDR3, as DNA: TGCAGTGCTAGAGAACAAGCTGGTTGGCTGGAGAACACTGAAGCTTTCTTT.